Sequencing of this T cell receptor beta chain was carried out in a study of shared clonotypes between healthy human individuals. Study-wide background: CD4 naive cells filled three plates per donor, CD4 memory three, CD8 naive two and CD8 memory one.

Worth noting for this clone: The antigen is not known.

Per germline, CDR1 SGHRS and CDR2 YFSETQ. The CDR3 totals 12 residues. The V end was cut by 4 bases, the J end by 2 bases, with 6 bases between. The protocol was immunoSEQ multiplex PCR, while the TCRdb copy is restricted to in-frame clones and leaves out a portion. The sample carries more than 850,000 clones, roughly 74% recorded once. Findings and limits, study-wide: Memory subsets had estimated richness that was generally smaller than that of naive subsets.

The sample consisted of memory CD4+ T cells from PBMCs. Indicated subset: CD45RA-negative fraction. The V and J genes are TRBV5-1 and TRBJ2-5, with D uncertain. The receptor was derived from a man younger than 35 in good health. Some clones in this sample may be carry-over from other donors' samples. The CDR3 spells CASSMVQETQYF. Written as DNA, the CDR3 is TGCGCCAGCAGCATGGTACAAGAGACCCAGTACTTC. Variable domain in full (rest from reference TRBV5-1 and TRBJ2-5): KAGVTQTPRYLIKTRGQQVTLSCSPISGHRSVSWYQQTPGQGLQFLFEYFSETQRNKGNFPGRFSGRQFSNSRSEMNVSTLELGDSALYLCASSMVQETQYFGPGTRLLVL.